The 28 T cell receptor beta chains given below trace back to one sample, sequenced in a study of blood T cell repertoires in COVID-19. The protocol was immunoSEQ multiplex PCR, while the TCRdb copy is restricted to in-frame clones and leaves out a portion. The sample has some 150,000 clones; roughly 87% are singletons. Sequenced sample: peripheral blood. These receptors originate from a woman in her 70s with acute or convalescent COVID-19.

This chain uses TRBV28 with TRBJ1-3; 8 bases match TRBD1. Trimming removed 2 bases from V and 1 base from J; junction bases left unmatched: 4. Germline V gene sequence: CDR1 MDHEN, CDR2 SYDVKM. The length of the CDR3 is 16 residues. CDR3 in amino acids: CASSLPGQGSGNTIYF. For the CDR3, the DNA is TGTGCCAGCAGTTTACCCGGACAGGGTTCTGGAAACACCATATATTTT.

The chain recombines TRBV15 with TRBJ2-4; 15 bases agree with TRBD2. Trimming took 4 bases from V and 1 from J; bases not matched to a gene: 11. From germline, CDR1 is LNHNV and CDR2 YYDKDF (reference sequence). CDR3 length equals 20 residues. CDR3 in DNA: TGTGCCACCAGCACGCTCCCAGGACTAGCGGGAGGGCCGGCCAAAAACATTCAGTACTTC. It encodes CATSTLPGLAGGPAKNIQYF.

The rearrangement links TRBV5-1 to TRBJ1-5; a weak D match, TRBD1 (6 bases). Germline V CDR1 and CDR2: SGHRS, YFSETQ. The length of the CDR3 is 14 residues. V was clipped by 4 bases and J by 4 bases, with 12 bases between them. CDR3 in amino acids: CASSRLTGNQPQHF. CDR3 DNA sequence: TGCGCCAGCAGCCGACTTACAGGGAATCAGCCCCAGCATTTT.

The chain combines TRBV5-1 with TRBJ1-2; D is uncertain. Germline V gene data show CDR1 as SGHRS and CDR2 as YFSETQ. The V and J ends lost 0 bases and 0 bases respectively, with 6 bases between them. This CDR3 comprises 14 residues. The CDR3 loop is CASSLGHSNYGYTF. In DNA, the CDR3 is TGCGCCAGCAGCTTGGGACACTCTAACTATGGCTACACCTTC.

The rearrangement uses TRBV5-1 and TRBJ2-3; D gene uncertain. V was shortened by 1 base and J by 2 bases, with 11 bases between the two germline ends. The CDR3 extends over 15 amino acids. Per the germline V gene, CDR1 is SGHRS and CDR2 is YFSETQ. The chain's CDR3 is CASSLFYSNTDTQYF. The CDR3 DNA follows: TGCGCCAGCAGCTTGTTTTACAGTAACACAGATACGCAGTATTTT. The full variable domain, with the rest looked up from reference TRBV5-1 and TRBJ2-3, is KAGVTQTPRYLIKTRGQQVTLSCSPISGHRSVSWYQQTPGQGLQFLFEYFSETQRNKGNFPGRFSGRQFSNSRSEMNVSTLELGDSALYLCASSLFYSNTDTQYFGPGTRLTVL.

The gene calls are TRBV19 and TRBJ1-5; 7 bases are shared with TRBD1. Germline CDR1 and CDR2: LNHDA and SQIVND (reference sequence). This CDR3 has 15 residues. Unmatched junction bases numbered 6, after V lost 3 bases and J lost 4 bases. CDR3 coding DNA: TGTGCCAGTAGTATTCGGACAGGTGAAAATCAGCCCCAGCATTTT. It encodes CASSIRTGENQPQHF.

This sequence joins TRBV29-1 and TRBJ1-4; D unresolved. The CDR3 has 13 amino acids. Germline assignment: CDR1 SQVTM and CDR2 ANQGSEA. The V gene lost 2 bases and the J gene lost 8 bases, with 12 bases spanning the gap. This CDR3 reads CSVETLTGEKLFF. The DNA for the CDR3 is TGCAGCGTTGAAACCCTAACGGGGGAAAAACTGTTTTTT.

The CDR3 here is CSAYQETQYF. The DNA of the CDR3 is TGCAGCGCCTACCAAGAGACCCAGTACTTC. The gene calls are TRBV29-1 and TRBJ2-5; D is ambiguous. This CDR3 region has 10 residues. Looked up from germline, CDR1 is SQVTM and CDR2 is ANQGSEA. The ends were cut back, 7 bases at V and 0 bases at J, with 3 bases in the middle.

This clone qualifies as medium-sized. The chain is built from TRBV28 and TRBJ2-2; 8 nucleotides agree with TRBD2. Per germline, CDR1 MDHEN and CDR2 SYDVKM. J gave up 4 bases and V 6 bases, and 10 bases lay outside the gene matches. This CDR3 spans 16 amino acids. The CDR3 loop is CASRLIAGTGTGELFF. DNA of the CDR3: TGTGCCAGCAGATTAATAGCGGGAACGGGCACCGGGGAGCTGTTTTTT.

The V call is TRBV25-1, the J call TRBJ2-3, with TRBD1 as a possible D gene (5 bases). The CDR3 loop spans 12 amino acids. V lost 8 bases to trimming and J lost 3 bases, with 9 bases between them. Germline V gene sequence: CDR1 MGHDK, CDR2 SYGVNS. The CDR3 loop is CASGSGTDTQYF. CDR3 DNA sequence: TGTGCCAGCGGTTCAGGGACAGATACGCAGTATTTT.

This clone appeared a few times. The chain employs TRBV23-1 and TRBJ2-5; a weak D match, TRBD2 (5 bases). TRBV23-1 is reported as an ORF; its role is uncertain. Trimming cost V 4 bases and J 0 bases, with 12 bases left between them. This CDR3 is 15 amino acids long. In DNA form, the CDR3 reads TGCGCCAGCAGTCTAAGGCGGGCGTACCAAGAGACCCAGTACTTC. The encoded protein is CASSLRRAYQETQYF.

The chain carries TRBV7-2 and TRBJ2-7, with 9 bases that match TRBD2. V was pared by 1 base and J by 7 bases, with 8 bases of the junction left unmatched. This CDR3 has 15 amino acids. CDR1 is SGHTA, CDR2 FQGNSA, per germline. The DNA for the CDR3 is TGTGCCAGCAGCTTAGGGCTAGCGGGACTTATGGAGCAGTACTTC. Translation: CASSLGLAGLMEQYF.

The chain joins TRBV3-1 (or the pseudogene TRBV3-2) to TRBJ2-7, with TRBD2 as a possible D gene (6 bases). This CDR3 contains 15 residues. Germline V gives CDR1 LGHDT, CDR2 YNNKEL (reference sequence). V was trimmed by 7 bases and J by 0 bases, leaving 16 bases between them. The CDR3 nucleotides are TGTGCCAGCACTTTAAGGGCGGGGAGCTCCTACGAGCAGTACTTC. As protein: CASTLRAGSSYEQYF.

This sequence joins TRBV4-3 and TRBJ2-2; D is perhaps TRBD2 (6 bases). This CDR3 has 14 amino acids. CDR1 LGHNA and CDR2 YSLEER come from the germline V gene. Trimming removed 1 base from V and 4 bases from J, with 7 bases in between. The CDR3 is CASSQVGGTGELFF. In DNA form, the CDR3 reads TGCGCCAGCAGCCAAGTGGGGGGCACCGGGGAGCTGTTTTTT.

In this sample, this clone turned up a few times. Here the CDR3 reads CASSSASLGQVLFF. The CDR3 coding sequence is TGTGCCAGCAGCTCAGCCTCGTTAGGACAGGTCCTGTTCTTC. This chain links TRBV7-9 with TRBJ2-1, with 7 bases that match TRBD1. This CDR3 comprises 14 residues. Trimming cost V 4 bases and J 15 bases; bases outside gene matches: 15. The germline CDR1 and CDR2 sequences are SEHNR and FQNEAQ (reference sequence).

The chain is built from TRBV19 and TRBJ1-1, with 12 bases identical to TRBD1. The germline V gene encodes CDR1 LNHDA and CDR2 SQIVND (reference sequence). The CDR3 is 17 residues long. V trimming: 3 bases; J trimming: 7 bases; junction bases outside the gene matches: 12. DNA of the CDR3: TGTGCCAGTAGTATCCCCCCGGGACAGGGGGCCGGCTTTGAAGCTTTCTTT. Its translation is CASSIPPGQGAGFEAFF.

A single count supports this clone. V usage is TRBV19 and J usage is TRBJ1-1; possibly TRBD1 for D (5 bases). The CDR3 totals 14 residues. Between the trimmed V and J ends, which lost 4 bases and 4 bases, there was a span of 13 bases. Per germline, CDR1 LNHDA and CDR2 SQIVND (reference sequence). The DNA for the CDR3 is TGTGCCAGTAGTAGTTCGCCAGGGCCCACTGAAGCTTTCTTT. Translated, it gives CASSSSPGPTEAFF. The whole variable domain, filled in from reference TRBV19 and TRBJ1-1, reads DGGITQSPKYLFRKEGQNVTLSCEQNLNHDAMYWYRQDPGQGLRLIYYSQIVNDFQKGDIAEGYSVSREKKESFPLTVTSAQKNPTAFYLCASSSSPGPTEAFFGQGTRLTVV.

CDR3 sequence (DNA): TGCAGCGCCCTGAAGGGCGGGGGCACAGATACGCAGTATTTT. Its protein product is CSALKGGGTDTQYF. J is TRBJ2-3 and V is TRBV29-1; D is perhaps TRBD2 (6 bases). The CDR3 consists of 14 residues. Trimming pared 7 bases from V and 1 base from J, leaving 15 bases between. Germline CDR1 is SQVTM and CDR2 is ANQGSEA.

The chain has TRBV10-3 and TRBJ1-4; no clear D gene. CDR3 size: 14 residues. CDR1 and CDR2 (germline): ENHRY, SYGVKD. Trimming shortened V by 2 bases and J by 6 bases, and 10 bases separated the two germline ends. DNA of the CDR3: TGTGCCATCAGTGAGGCACCAAGCGATGAAAAACTGTTTTTT. Its protein product is CAISEAPSDEKLFF.

The chain is built from TRBV5-5 and TRBJ1-1; D call uncertain. Trimming took off 2 bases at V and 5 bases at J, with 19 bases between the two ends. Germline lookup yields CDR1 SGHKS and CDR2 YYEKEE (reference sequence). The length of the CDR3 is 16 residues. The CDR3 bases are TGTGCCAGCAGCTTAGGCGTCCGGGGAGGGATTACTGAAGCTTTCTTT. This translates into CASSLGVRGGITEAFF.

The CDR3 loop reads CASSSGLAGSYNEQFF. CDR3 DNA: TGTGCCAGCAGCTCGGGACTAGCGGGCTCCTACAATGAGCAGTTCTTC. V and J are TRBV5-4 and TRBJ2-1, with TRBD2 matching over 12 bases. Germline V gives CDR1 SGHNT, CDR2 YYREEE (reference sequence). The CDR3 length is 16 residues. V lost 3 bases to trimming and J lost 0 bases; unmatched junction nucleotides: 1. Supplemented by reference TRBV5-4 and TRBJ2-1, the full variable domain reads ETGVTQSPTHLIKTRGQQVTLRCSSQSGHNTVSWYQQALGQGPQFIFQYYREEENGRGNFPPRFSGLQFPNYSSELNVNALELDDSALYLCASSSGLAGSYNEQFFGPGTRLTVL.

In DNA form, the CDR3 reads TGTGCCAGCAGTTTATATCCCCCAAATCAGCCCCAGCATTTT. Translating gives CASSLYPPNQPQHF. This rearrangement joins TRBV28 to TRBJ1-5; D gene uncertain. The CDR3 is 14 residues long. Germline V gene sequence: CDR1 MDHEN, CDR2 SYDVKM. Trimming removed 1 base from V and 4 bases from J, with 8 bases in between. The full variable domain, its missing parts supplied by reference TRBV28 and TRBJ1-5, is DVKVTQSSRYLVKRTGEKVFLECVQDMDHENMFWYRQDPGLGLRLIYFSYDVKMKEKGDIPEGYSVSREKKERFSLILESASTNQTSMYLCASSLYPPNQPQHFGDGTRLSIL.

The J gene is TRBJ2-5, the V gene TRBV6-5, with D perhaps TRBD1 (5 bases). Trimming pared 4 bases from V and 2 bases from J, leaving 8 bases between. Germline values: CDR1 MNHEY, CDR2 SVGAGI. This CDR3 has 13 residues. The CDR3 nucleotides read TGTGCCAGCAGTTGGACAATACAAGAGACCCAGTACTTC. Translated: CASSWTIQETQYF.

The chain couples TRBV24-1 to TRBJ2-1; D call uncertain. Trimming took 10 bases from V and 0 from J, leaving 27 bases between them. Per the germline V gene, CDR1 is KGHDR and CDR2 is SFDVKD. The CDR3 totals 19 residues. The CDR3 nucleotides are TGTGCCACTACCCGTACGGCAGGCCCTACGATCAACTCCTACAATGAGCAGTTCTTC. This gives the protein CATTRTAGPTINSYNEQFF.

J is TRBJ2-7 and V is TRBV3-1 (or the pseudogene TRBV3-2); 14 nucleotides line up with TRBD2. The CDR3 is 17 amino acids. The V segment lost 5 bases and the J segment 3 bases; nucleotides outside the gene matches: 9. CDR1 is LGHDT and CDR2 is YNNKEL in the germline V gene (reference sequence). The CDR3 coding sequence is TGTGCCAGCAGCGGGGGACTAGCGGGAGTCTCGTACTACGAGCAGTACTTC. Residues: CASSGGLAGVSYYEQYF.

This clone was counted ten times or more. J is TRBJ2-2 and V is TRBV5-1, with 10 nucleotides matching TRBD2. The germline V gene encodes CDR1 SGHRS and CDR2 YFSETQ. Germline trimming cut 4 bases from V and 2 bases from J; bases unmatched to any gene: 5. CDR3 length: 16 amino acids. This CDR3 is CASSSSGRTNTGELFF. CDR3 in DNA: TGCGCCAGCAGCAGTAGCGGGAGGACAAACACCGGGGAGCTGTTTTTT. Drawing the rest from reference TRBV5-1 and TRBJ2-2, the complete variable domain is KAGVTQTPRYLIKTRGQQVTLSCSPISGHRSVSWYQQTPGQGLQFLFEYFSETQRNKGNFPGRFSGRQFSNSRSEMNVSTLELGDSALYLCASSSSGRTNTGELFFGEGSRLTVL.

CDR3 in amino acids: CASSWDREETQYF. Written as DNA, the CDR3 is TGTGCCAGCAGCTGGGACAGGGAAGAGACCCAGTACTTC. The chain is built from TRBV7-8 and TRBJ2-5; 9 bases match TRBD1. The CDR3 consists of 13 residues. J lost 3 bases, V lost 4 bases, and 0 bases had no gene match. Germline assignment: CDR1 SGHVS and CDR2 FQNEAQ.

The rearrangement uses TRBV6-2 or TRBV6-3 and TRBJ2-2, with D maybe TRBD2 (5 bases). Trimming cost V 4 bases and J 1 base, with 13 bases left between them. This CDR3 spans 16 amino acids. Germline V gives CDR1 MNHEY, CDR2 SVGEGT. For the CDR3, the DNA is TGTGCCAGCAGTTTATGGGGTCGGGGGAACACCGGGGAGCTGTTTTTT. This codes for CASSLWGRGNTGELFF.